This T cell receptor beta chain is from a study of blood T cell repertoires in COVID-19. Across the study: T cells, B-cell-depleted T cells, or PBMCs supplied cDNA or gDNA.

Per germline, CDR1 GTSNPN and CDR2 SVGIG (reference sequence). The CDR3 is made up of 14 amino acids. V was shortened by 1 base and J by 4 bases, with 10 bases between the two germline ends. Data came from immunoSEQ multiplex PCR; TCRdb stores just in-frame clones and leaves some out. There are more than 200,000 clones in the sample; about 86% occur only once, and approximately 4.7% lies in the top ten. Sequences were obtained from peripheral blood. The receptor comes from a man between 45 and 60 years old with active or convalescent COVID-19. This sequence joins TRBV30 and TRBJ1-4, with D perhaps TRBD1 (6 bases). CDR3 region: CAWSENRDNEKLFF. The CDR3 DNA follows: TGTGCCTGGAGTGAAAACAGGGATAATGAAAAACTGTTTTTT.